Here is one T cell receptor beta chain with its context. TCRdb called the RACE reads again in MiXCR, with one record for every CDR3 protein. The sample lists 80,000 to 100,000 distinct CDR3 sequences; 10% to 11% were seen once. These data belong to a study of human T cells and chemical hapten exposure. Background on the study: Yields of TCR per sample differed, chiefly owing to small differences in pooled library volume.

Time point here: patch test 3, about 24 weeks after DPC sensitization. Treatment given: therapeutic diphenylcyclopropenone sensitization with weekly scalp DPC. Germline CDR1 and CDR2: LGHNA and YSLEER. This CDR3 comprises 17 residues. Losses at the gene ends were 1 base for V and 9 bases for J; bases not matched to a gene: 14. The sequencing here drew on whole blood, taken in connection with sensitization to the hapten diphenylcyclopropenone (DPC). This TCR was recovered from a woman in her 50s with alopecia areata. Some clones in this sample may be carry-over from other donors' samples. This chain links TRBV4-3 with TRBJ2-1, with TRBD2 identical over 8 bases. The CDR3: CASSQATTSGVGGEQFF. In DNA form, the CDR3 reads TGCGCCAGCAGCCAAGCGACAACTAGCGGCGTCGGAGGTGAGCAGTTCTTC.